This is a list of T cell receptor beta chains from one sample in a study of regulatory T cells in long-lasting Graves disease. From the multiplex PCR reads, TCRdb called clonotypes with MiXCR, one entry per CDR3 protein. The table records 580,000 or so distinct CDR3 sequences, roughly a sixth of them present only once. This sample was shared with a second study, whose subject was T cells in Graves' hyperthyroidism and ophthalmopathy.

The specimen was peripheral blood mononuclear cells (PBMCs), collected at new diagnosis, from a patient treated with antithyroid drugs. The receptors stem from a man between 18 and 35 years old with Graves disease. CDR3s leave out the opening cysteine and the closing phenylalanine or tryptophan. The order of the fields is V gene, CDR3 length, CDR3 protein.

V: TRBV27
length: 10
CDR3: ASRGEDQPQH

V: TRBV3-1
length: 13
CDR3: ASSQWGQNTGELF

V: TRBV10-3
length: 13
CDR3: AIRNEGDGQETQY

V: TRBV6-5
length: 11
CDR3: ASSYGQGQPQH

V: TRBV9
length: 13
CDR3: ASSSHGAANTEAF

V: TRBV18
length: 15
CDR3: ASSPWPGGAESTEAF

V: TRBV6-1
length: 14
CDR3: ASSEWAGGSNQPQH

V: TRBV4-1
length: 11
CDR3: ASSQGGQGERF

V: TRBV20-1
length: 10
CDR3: SATGGHPEAF

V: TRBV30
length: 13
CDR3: AWNSGQYSGNTIY

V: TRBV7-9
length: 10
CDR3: ASSLDRGTQY

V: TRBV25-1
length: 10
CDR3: ASSIGAETQY

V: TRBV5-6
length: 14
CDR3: ASSLGPGQESYEQY

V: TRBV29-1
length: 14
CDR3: SVAGLAGGLWGEQF

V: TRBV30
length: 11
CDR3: AWTGQGPQPQH

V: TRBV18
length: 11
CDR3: ASSRAGRTEAF

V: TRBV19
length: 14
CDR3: ATGGWGARSNQPQH

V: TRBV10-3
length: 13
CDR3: AIGGTSGTYNEQF

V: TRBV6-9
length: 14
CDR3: ASSFSGQGASYEQY